The rows below give T cell receptor beta chains drawn from one sample of a study of shared clonotypes between healthy human individuals. Clones were read by immunoSEQ multiplex PCR, and TCRdb kept only the in-frame ones, dropping some. The table includes about 2.1 million clones, approximately 92% detected once. Sequencing used naive CD8+ T cells from PBMCs. These receptors were taken from a man aged 18 to 29 in good health. Some clones in this sample may be carry-over from other donors' samples. The CDR3 runs from the conserved cysteine through the conserved F or W. Fields, in order: CDR3 length, J gene, V gene, D gene, CDR3 protein. A D gene is named only where the DNA matches it firmly.

CDR3 length: 21; J gene: TRBJ2-7; V gene: TRBV2; D gene: TRBD1; CDR3 protein: CASSGSAAGGFETGRWYEQYF
CDR3 length: 16; J gene: TRBJ1-1; V gene: TRBV6-6; D gene: -; CDR3 protein: CASRSFDSLLNTEAFF
CDR3 length: 16; J gene: TRBJ2-5; V gene: TRBV6-5; D gene: TRBD2; CDR3 protein: CASSYGFVAGRETQYF
CDR3 length: 12; J gene: TRBJ2-1; V gene: TRBV7-2; D gene: -; CDR3 protein: CASSLVEQEQFF
CDR3 length: 14; J gene: TRBJ2-5; V gene: TRBV7-6; D gene: -; CDR3 protein: CASSLRWRQETQYF
CDR3 length: 15; J gene: TRBJ2-5; V gene: TRBV9; D gene: -; CDR3 protein: CASSVYQTPQETQYF
CDR3 length: 15; J gene: TRBJ1-1; V gene: TRBV7-7; D gene: -; CDR3 protein: CASSPLTRTPSEAFF
CDR3 length: 16; J gene: TRBJ2-2; V gene: TRBV7-7; D gene: TRBD2; CDR3 protein: CASSPTSGRGTGELFF
CDR3 length: 10; J gene: TRBJ1-1; V gene: TRBV25-1; D gene: -; CDR3 protein: CASSGTTAFF
CDR3 length: 16; J gene: TRBJ1-6; V gene: TRBV7-9; D gene: -; CDR3 protein: CASSPLFGGAESPLHF
CDR3 length: 14; J gene: TRBJ1-1; V gene: TRBV19; D gene: -; CDR3 protein: CATRDGGPPTEAFF
CDR3 length: 17; J gene: TRBJ1-1; V gene: TRBV4-1; D gene: -; CDR3 protein: CASSQLQGRALVTEAFF
CDR3 length: 14; J gene: TRBJ2-1; V gene: TRBV7-7; D gene: TRBD1; CDR3 protein: CASSLATGDNEQFF
CDR3 length: 15; J gene: TRBJ2-7; V gene: TRBV9; D gene: TRBD2; CDR3 protein: CASSVGGRASGEQYF
CDR3 length: 12; J gene: TRBJ2-7; V gene: TRBV19; D gene: TRBD1; CDR3 protein: CATRDRGGEQYF
CDR3 length: 13; J gene: TRBJ2-1; V gene: TRBV4-1; D gene: TRBD1; CDR3 protein: CASSHGTAGEQFF
CDR3 length: 16; J gene: TRBJ2-7; V gene: TRBV6-1; D gene: -; CDR3 protein: CASSEVFGGWSYEQYF
CDR3 length: 17; J gene: TRBJ2-3; V gene: TRBV27; D gene: TRBD2; CDR3 protein: CASRRLAGGTSTDTQYF
CDR3 length: 12; J gene: TRBJ2-5; V gene: TRBV27; D gene: -; CDR3 protein: CASSPDWETQYF
CDR3 length: 15; J gene: TRBJ1-2; V gene: TRBV28; D gene: TRBD1; CDR3 protein: CASSLLTGGEYGYTF
CDR3 length: 15; J gene: TRBJ2-3; V gene: TRBV5-6; D gene: TRBD1; CDR3 protein: CASSPGTGWTDTQYF
CDR3 length: 18; J gene: TRBJ2-1; V gene: TRBV27; D gene: TRBD1; CDR3 protein: CASSPSPGQGVPWDEQFF
CDR3 length: 13; J gene: TRBJ2-7; V gene: TRBV28; D gene: -; CDR3 protein: CASSPRGYYEQYF
CDR3 length: 14; J gene: TRBJ2-1; V gene: TRBV27; D gene: -; CDR3 protein: CASSLDRKYNEQFF
CDR3 length: 12; J gene: TRBJ1-2; V gene: TRBV30; D gene: -; CDR3 protein: CAWSGMGIGYTF
CDR3 length: 16; J gene: TRBJ2-1; V gene: TRBV7-7; D gene: -; CDR3 protein: CASSPRSGGSYNEQFF
CDR3 length: 10; J gene: TRBJ1-1; V gene: TRBV6-1; D gene: -; CDR3 protein: CASSEVWGFF
CDR3 length: 14; J gene: TRBJ2-7; V gene: TRBV6-1; D gene: -; CDR3 protein: CASSEGTVFYEQYF
CDR3 length: 18; J gene: TRBJ2-6; V gene: TRBV6-1; D gene: -; CDR3 protein: CASSEPPGRTSGANVLTF
CDR3 length: 14; J gene: TRBJ1-1; V gene: TRBV19; D gene: -; CDR3 protein: CASRGSPMNTEAFF
CDR3 length: 16; J gene: TRBJ2-7; V gene: TRBV4-1; D gene: -; CDR3 protein: CASSQGTAGSFYEQYF
CDR3 length: 15; J gene: TRBJ1-1; V gene: TRBV6-6; D gene: -; CDR3 protein: CASSYSGRMNTEAFF
CDR3 length: 15; J gene: TRBJ1-3; V gene: TRBV7-4; D gene: -; CDR3 protein: CASILTGTAGNTIYF
CDR3 length: 16; J gene: TRBJ2-1; V gene: TRBV29-1; D gene: -; CDR3 protein: CSAATSSVRAYNEQFF
CDR3 length: 14; J gene: TRBJ1-1; V gene: TRBV5-6; D gene: -; CDR3 protein: CASSSTPPISEAFF
CDR3 length: 12; J gene: TRBJ2-1; V gene: TRBV29-1; D gene: TRBD1; CDR3 protein: CSVTGQGAGQFF
CDR3 length: 19; J gene: TRBJ2-1; V gene: TRBV11-2; D gene: TRBD2; CDR3 protein: CASSLGNLAGESSYNEQFF
CDR3 length: 13; J gene: TRBJ2-7; V gene: TRBV27; D gene: -; CDR3 protein: CASSLADSYEQYF
CDR3 length: 17; J gene: TRBJ2-2; V gene: TRBV10-3; D gene: TRBD2; CDR3 protein: CAISDLAGDENTGELFF